This TCR beta chain emerged from a study of neurological immune-mediated disorders (dated by TCRdb to the late 2010s). Study-wide context: Among the approximately 34 multiple sclerosis patients, about 31 had relapsing-remitting MS and 3 had secondary progressive MS. Longitudinal samples, technical triplicates and paired sorted CD4+ and CD8+ T-cell subsets, alongside PBMC samples, were included among the approximately 110 TCR-beta libraries. Peripheral blood TCR-beta repertoires from HTLV-I-associated myelopathy (HAM/TSP) patients, multiple sclerosis patients and healthy controls were compared by UMI-based sequencing. Of the 60 to 70 subjects in the cohort, some 15 were HAM/TSP patients, roughly 34 were multiple sclerosis patients, and some 20 were healthy controls. Beyond this particular receptor, the publication reports: Repertoires from 18 of 34 MS patients were grouped by phylogenetic analysis into a cluster of related CDR3 sequences, suggesting a possible repertoire-level signature. TCR clonal expansion was greatest in HAM/TSP patients and smallest in MS patients, who ranked below even healthy controls. No identical CDR3 amino acid sequences were shared among expanded clones across subjects, suggesting private TCR-beta repertoires in all groups. No clinical or MRI features were associated with the MS cluster, and the authors said that larger cohorts are needed.

Ten or more counts support this clonotype. Its antigen is unknown. Base quality data are lacking; no much larger clone is found one base away. Libraries from unsorted PBMCs were made from 2 million PBMCs kept in RNAlater at -80 degrees C until RNA extraction. The multiple sclerosis patients were enrolled in a US clinical protocol that evaluated disease progression with magnetic resonance imaging. PBMCs were separated from peripheral blood using Ficoll-Hypaque density gradient centrifugation and then cryopreserved in liquid nitrogen. cDNA was synthesized by template-switch 5'RACE using a primer carrying a 10-nucleotide random unique molecular identifier by which each TCR transcript was tagged. Every sequencing run yielded over 180 million TCR-beta sequences covering 15-18 subjects. The RNeasy kit was used to extract total RNA. TCR-beta VDJ regions were amplified with primers for the TCR constant region and the 5'RACE anchor, using the KAPA Real-time Library Amplification kit. A first PCR added sample indexes and Illumina adaptors, and a second PCR then raised library yield. The roughly 650 bp TCR product was size-selected on a 2% E-gel SizeSelection system after Ampure bead purification. Before pooling, library quality was checked on a Bioanalyzer, concentration was measured with Qubit, and libraries were quantified with the Kapa Library Quantification kit. Libraries were sequenced paired-end 2 x 150 bp on an Illumina HiSeq 2500. To increase sequence diversity, roughly 24-32% phiX was spiked into each library pool. The paper's processing steps were these. The UMI-based MiGEC pipeline processed quality-filtered reads and removed over 80% of raw TCR sequences during error correction. VDJ genes were aligned to IMGT germline references, and clonotypes were defined by unique CDR3 amino acid sequence plus V-J genes. VDJtools evaluated clonal expansion, Shannon diversity and CDR3 relatedness (CalcPairwiseDistances, ClusterSamples); CLCbio workbench built phylogenetic trees. Expanded clones were defined as having at least 8 unique UMIs, based on coefficient-of-variation modelling across technical triplicates. The public reads were run again by TCRdb, first through fastp at Q25 and then through MiXCR, and only productive beta chains were kept. Rows matching on CDR3 protein sequence are summarized as one entry with the most common DNA and genes. The V and J calls and clone size come from TCRdb's table, not from the authors' own analysis. This sample holds over 55,000 distinct CDR3 sequences; about 2.5% were observed only once. About 3% of the sample belongs to the ten largest clones.

V loses 0 bases, J loses 5 bases, and the germline ends lie 4 bases apart. As encoded in the germline V gene (reference sequence), CDR1 is DFQATT while CDR2 is SNEGSKA. Counted from cysteine to phenylalanine, this CDR3 has 11 amino acids. Just the 33-base CDR3 DNA is kept, in frame starting at base 1. Recombination joined TRBV20-1 with TRBJ2-5, with the D segment identity uncertain. This clonotype originated in a man in his fifties with multiple sclerosis. Sequences were obtained from PBMCs. CDR3 protein: CSARDLETQYF. DNA sequence: TGCAGTGCTAGAGATCTGGAGACCCAGTACTTC.